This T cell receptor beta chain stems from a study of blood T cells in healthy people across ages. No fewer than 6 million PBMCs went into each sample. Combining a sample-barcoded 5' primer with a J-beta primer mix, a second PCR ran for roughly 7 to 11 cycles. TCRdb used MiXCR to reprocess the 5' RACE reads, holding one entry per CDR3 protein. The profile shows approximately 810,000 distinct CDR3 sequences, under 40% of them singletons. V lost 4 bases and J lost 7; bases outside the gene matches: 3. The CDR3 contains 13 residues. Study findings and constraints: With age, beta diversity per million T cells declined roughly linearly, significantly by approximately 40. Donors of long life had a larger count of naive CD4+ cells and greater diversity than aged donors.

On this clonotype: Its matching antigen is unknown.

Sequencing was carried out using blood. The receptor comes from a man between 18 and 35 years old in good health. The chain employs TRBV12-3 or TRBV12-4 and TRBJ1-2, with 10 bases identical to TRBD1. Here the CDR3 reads CASSWGQGSGYTF. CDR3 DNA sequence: TGTGCCAGCAGTTGGGGACAGGGGTCTGGCTACACCTTC.